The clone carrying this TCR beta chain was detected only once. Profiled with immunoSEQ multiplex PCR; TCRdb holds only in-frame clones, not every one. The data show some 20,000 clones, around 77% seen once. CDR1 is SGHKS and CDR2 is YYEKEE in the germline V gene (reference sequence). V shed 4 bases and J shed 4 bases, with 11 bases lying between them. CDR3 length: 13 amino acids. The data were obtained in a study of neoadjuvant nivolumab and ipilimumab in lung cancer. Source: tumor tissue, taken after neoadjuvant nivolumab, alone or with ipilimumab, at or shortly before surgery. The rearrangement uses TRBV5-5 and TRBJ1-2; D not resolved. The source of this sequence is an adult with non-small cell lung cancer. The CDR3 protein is CASSPSDGYGYTF. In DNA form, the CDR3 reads TGTGCCAGCAGCCCGTCGGACGGCTATGGCTACACCTTC.